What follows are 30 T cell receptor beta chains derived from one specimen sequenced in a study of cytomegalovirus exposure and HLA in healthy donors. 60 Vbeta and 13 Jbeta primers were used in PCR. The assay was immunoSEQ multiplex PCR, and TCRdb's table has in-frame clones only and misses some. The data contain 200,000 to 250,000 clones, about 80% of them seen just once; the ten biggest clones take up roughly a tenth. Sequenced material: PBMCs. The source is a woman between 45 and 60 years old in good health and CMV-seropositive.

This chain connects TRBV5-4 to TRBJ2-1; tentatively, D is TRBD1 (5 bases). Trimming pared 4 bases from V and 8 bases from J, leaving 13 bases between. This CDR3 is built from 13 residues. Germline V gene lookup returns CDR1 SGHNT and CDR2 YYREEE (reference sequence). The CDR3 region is CASSAYIGDEQFF. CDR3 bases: TGTGCCAGCAGCGCGTACATAGGGGATGAGCAGTTCTTC.

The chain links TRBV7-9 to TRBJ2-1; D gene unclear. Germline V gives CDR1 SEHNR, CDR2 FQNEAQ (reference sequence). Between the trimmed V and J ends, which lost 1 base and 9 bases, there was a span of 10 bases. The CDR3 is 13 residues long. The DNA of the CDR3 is TGTGCCAGCAGCTTAGTTGTTGGCACTGAGCAGTTCTTC. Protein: CASSLVVGTEQFF.

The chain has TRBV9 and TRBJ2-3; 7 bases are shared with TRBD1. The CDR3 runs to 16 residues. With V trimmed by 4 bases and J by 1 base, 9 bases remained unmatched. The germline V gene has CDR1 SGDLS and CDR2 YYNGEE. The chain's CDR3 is CASSQGGQMRTDTQYF. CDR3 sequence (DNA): TGTGCCAGCAGCCAAGGGGGACAGATGCGCACAGATACGCAGTATTTT.

CDR3 loop: CASSLGGQTNEKLFF. The DNA for the CDR3 is TGCGCCAGCAGCTTGGGGGGACAGACTAATGAAAAACTGTTTTTT. This chain links TRBV5-1 with TRBJ1-4; 7 bases match TRBD1. The CDR3 spans 15 residues. CDR1 is SGHRS and CDR2 is YFSETQ in the germline V gene. V lost 0 bases to trimming and J lost 2 bases; unmatched junction nucleotides: 1.

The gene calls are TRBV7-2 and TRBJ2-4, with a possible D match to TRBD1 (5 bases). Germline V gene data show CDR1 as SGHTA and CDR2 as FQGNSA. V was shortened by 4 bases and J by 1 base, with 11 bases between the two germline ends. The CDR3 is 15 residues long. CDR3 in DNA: TGTGCCAGCAGCTCCTCAGGGATGGCCAAAAACATTCAGTACTTC. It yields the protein CASSSSGMAKNIQYF.

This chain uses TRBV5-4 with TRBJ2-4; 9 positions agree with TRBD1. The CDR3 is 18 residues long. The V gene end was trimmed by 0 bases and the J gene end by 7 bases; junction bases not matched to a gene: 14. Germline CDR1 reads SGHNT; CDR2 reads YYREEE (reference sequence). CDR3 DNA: TGTGCCAGCAGCTTGGGGATCTCCGGGACAGGGAGTGGGAACATTCAGTACTTC. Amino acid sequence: CASSLGISGTGSGNIQYF.

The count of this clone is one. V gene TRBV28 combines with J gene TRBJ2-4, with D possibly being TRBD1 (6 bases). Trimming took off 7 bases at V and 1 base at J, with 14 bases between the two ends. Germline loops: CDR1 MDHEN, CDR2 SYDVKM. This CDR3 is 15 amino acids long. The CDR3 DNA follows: TGTGCCAGCACTAAGGACAGTAGGGCCAAAAACATTCAGTACTTC. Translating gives CASTKDSRAKNIQYF.

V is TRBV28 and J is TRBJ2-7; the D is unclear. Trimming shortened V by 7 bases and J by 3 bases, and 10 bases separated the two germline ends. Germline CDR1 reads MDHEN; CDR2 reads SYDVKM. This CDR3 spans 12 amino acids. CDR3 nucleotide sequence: TGTGCCAGCACGAAGGAGAACTACGAGCAGTACTTC. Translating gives CASTKENYEQYF.

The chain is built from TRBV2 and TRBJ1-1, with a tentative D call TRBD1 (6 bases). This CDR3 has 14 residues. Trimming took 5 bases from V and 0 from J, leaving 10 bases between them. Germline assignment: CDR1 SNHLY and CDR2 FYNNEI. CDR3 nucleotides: TGTGCCAGCAGTCCAGACAGGCTGAACACTGAAGCTTTCTTT. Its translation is CASSPDRLNTEAFF.

In DNA form, the CDR3 reads TGTGCCAGTCACAGAGCTGCACAAAATACGCAGTATTTT. This translates into CASHRAAQNTQYF. V and J are TRBV2 and TRBJ2-3; no clear D gene. Germline V gene sequence: CDR1 SNHLY, CDR2 FYNNEI. This CDR3 is 13 amino acids long. Trimming left V 9 bases short and J 7 bases short, with 17 bases between.

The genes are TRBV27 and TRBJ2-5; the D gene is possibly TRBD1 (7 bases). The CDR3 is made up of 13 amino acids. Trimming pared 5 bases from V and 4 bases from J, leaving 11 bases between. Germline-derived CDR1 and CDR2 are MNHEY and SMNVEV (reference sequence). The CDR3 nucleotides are TGTGCCAGCAGTCCTCAGGGGGGAGAGACCCAGTACTTC. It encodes CASSPQGGETQYF.

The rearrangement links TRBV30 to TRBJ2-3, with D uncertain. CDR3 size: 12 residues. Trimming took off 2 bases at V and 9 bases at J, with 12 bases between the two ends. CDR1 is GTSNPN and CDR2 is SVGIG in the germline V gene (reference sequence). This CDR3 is CAWSLNMKTQYF. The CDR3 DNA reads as TGTGCCTGGAGTTTGAACATGAAAACGCAGTATTTT. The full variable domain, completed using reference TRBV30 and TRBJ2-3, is SQTIHQWPATLVQPVGSPLSLECTVEGTSNPNLYWYRQAAGRGLQLLFYSVGIGQISSEVPQNLSASRPQDRQFILSSKKLLLSDSGFYLCAWSLNMKTQYFGPGTRLTVL.

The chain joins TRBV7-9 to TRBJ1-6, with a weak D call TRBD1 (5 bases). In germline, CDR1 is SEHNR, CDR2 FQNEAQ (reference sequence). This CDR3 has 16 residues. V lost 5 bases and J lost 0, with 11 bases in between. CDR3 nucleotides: TGTGCCAGCAGCCGCCAGGGCAGCTCCTATAATTCACCCCTCCACTTT. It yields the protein CASSRQGSSYNSPLHF.

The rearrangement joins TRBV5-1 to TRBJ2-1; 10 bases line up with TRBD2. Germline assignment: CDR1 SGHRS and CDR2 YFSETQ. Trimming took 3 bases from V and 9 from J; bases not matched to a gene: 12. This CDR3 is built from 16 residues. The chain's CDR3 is CASSSPSGGVGGEQFF. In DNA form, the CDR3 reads TGCGCCAGCAGCTCCCCCAGCGGGGGGGTAGGGGGTGAGCAGTTCTTC.

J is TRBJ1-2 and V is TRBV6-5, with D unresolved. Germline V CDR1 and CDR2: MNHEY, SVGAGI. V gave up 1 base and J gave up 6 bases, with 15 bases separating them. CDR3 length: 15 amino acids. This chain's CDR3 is CASSYLRGLGNGYTF. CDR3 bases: TGTGCCAGCAGTTACTTACGGGGATTGGGAAATGGCTACACCTTC.

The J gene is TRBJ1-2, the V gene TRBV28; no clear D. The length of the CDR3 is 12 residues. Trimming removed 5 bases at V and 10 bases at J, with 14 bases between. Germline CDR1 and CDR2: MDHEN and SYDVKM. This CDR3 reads CASSLKVQAYTF. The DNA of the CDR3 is TGTGCCAGCAGTCTTAAGGTGCAGGCCTACACCTTC.

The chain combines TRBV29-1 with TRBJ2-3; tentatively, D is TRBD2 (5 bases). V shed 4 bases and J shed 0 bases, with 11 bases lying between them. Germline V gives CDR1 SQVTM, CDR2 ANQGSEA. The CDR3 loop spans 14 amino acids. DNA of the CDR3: TGCAGCGTTGGGCCGAGGACTAGCACAGATACGCAGTATTTT. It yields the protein CSVGPRTSTDTQYF.

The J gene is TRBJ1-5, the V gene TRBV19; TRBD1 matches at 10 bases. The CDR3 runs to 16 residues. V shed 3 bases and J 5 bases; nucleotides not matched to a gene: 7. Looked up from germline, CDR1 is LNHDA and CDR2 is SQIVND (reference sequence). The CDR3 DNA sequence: TGTGCCAGTAGTATGAGGGGGGACAGGGGCTATCAGCCCCAGCATTTT. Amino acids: CASSMRGDRGYQPQHF.

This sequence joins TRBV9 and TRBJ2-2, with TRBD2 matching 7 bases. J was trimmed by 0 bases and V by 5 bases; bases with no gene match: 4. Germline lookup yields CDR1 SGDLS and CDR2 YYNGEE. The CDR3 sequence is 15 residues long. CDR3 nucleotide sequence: TGTGCCAGCAGTTGGGGGGGGGCGAACACCGGGGAGCTGTTTTTT. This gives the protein CASSWGGANTGELFF.

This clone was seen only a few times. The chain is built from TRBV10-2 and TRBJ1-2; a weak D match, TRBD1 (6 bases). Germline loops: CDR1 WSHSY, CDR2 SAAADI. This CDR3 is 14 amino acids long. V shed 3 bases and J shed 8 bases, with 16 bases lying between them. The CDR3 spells CASSDLGGAEGYTF. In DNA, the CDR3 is TGCGCCAGCAGTGATCTGGGGGGGGCTGAGGGCTACACCTTC.

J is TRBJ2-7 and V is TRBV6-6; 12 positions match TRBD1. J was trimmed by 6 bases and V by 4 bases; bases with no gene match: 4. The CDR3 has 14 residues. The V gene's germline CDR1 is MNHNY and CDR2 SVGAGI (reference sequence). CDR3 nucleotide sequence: TGTGCCAGCAGTTCCGGGACAGGGGGCCTCGAGCAGTACTTC. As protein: CASSSGTGGLEQYF.

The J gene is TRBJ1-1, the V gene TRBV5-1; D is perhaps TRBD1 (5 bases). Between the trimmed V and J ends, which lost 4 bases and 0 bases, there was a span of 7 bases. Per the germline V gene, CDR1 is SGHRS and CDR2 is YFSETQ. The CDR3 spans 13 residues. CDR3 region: CASSPQVNTEAFF. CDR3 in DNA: TGCGCCAGCAGCCCACAGGTGAACACTGAAGCTTTCTTT.

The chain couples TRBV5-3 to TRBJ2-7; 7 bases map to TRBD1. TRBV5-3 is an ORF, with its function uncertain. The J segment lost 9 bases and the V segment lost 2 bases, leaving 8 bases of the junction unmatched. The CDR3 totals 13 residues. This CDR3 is CARSFDRAVVQYF. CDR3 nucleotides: TGTGCCAGAAGCTTCGACAGGGCGGTAGTGCAGTACTTC.

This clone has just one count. For the CDR3, the DNA is TGTGCCAGCAGCTTAAGGGCAGGGGCTCTATACAATGAGCAGTTCTTC. Translation: CASSLRAGALYNEQFF. The V call is TRBV7-9, the J call TRBJ2-1; weak D call: TRBD1 (6 bases). CDR3 size: 16 residues. Trimming stripped 2 bases from V and 4 bases from J, with 15 bases between. Germline assignment: CDR1 SEHNR and CDR2 FQNEAQ (reference sequence).

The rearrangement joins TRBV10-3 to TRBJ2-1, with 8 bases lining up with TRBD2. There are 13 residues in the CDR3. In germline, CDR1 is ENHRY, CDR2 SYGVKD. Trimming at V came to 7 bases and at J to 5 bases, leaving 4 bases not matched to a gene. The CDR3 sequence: CAIKAGGHNEQFF. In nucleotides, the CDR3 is TGTGCCATCAAGGCGGGGGGCCACAATGAGCAGTTCTTC.

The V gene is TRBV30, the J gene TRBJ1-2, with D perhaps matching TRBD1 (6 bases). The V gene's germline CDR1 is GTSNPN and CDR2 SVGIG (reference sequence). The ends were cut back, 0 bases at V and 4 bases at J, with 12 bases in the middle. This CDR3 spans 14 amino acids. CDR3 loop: CAWSVGGGGYGYTF. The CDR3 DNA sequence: TGTGCCTGGAGTGTAGGAGGGGGGGGCTATGGCTACACCTTC.

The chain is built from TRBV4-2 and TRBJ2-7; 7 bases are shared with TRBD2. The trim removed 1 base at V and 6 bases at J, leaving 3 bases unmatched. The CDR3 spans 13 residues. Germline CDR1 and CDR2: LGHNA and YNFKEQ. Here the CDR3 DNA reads TGTGCCAGCAGCCAAGGTTCGGGGGGCGAGCAGTACTTC. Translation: CASSQGSGGEQYF.

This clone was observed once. DNA for the CDR3: TGTGCCAGCAGCCCTTATATTAATGAGGCCGGGGAGCTGTTTTTT. Its protein is CASSPYINEAGELFF. The V and J genes are TRBV7-2 and TRBJ2-2; D not resolved. Germline V lookup: CDR1 SGHTA, CDR2 FQGNSA. The CDR3 extends over 15 amino acids. V shed 5 bases and J shed 6 bases, with 16 bases lying between them.

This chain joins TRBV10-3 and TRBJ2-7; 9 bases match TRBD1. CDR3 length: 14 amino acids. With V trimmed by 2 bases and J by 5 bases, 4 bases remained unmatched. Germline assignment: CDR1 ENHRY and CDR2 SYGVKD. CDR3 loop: CAISEPGQGNEQYF. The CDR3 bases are TGTGCCATCAGTGAGCCGGGACAGGGCAACGAGCAGTACTTC.

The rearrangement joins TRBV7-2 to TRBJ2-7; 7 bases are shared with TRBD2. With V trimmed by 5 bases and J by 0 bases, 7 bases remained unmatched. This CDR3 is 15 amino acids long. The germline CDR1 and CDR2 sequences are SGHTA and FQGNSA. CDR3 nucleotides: TGTGCCAGCAGCAGCGGGAACACTTACTCCTACGAGCAGTACTTC. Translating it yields CASSSGNTYSYEQYF.